What follows describes a single T cell receptor (beta chain). This entry belongs to a study of blood T cell repertoires in COVID-19. Across the whole study: Sources were T cells, B-cell-depleted T cells, or PBMCs; the material itself was cDNA or gDNA.

Trimming took 4 bases from V and 1 from J; bases not matched to a gene: 13. Germline CDR1 SGHDN, CDR2 FVKESK. The CDR3 totals 18 residues. Profiled with immunoSEQ multiplex PCR; TCRdb holds only in-frame clones, not every one. Of some 290,000 clones in the sample, around 83% are singletons; the top ten hold 3.6%. The V and J genes are TRBV14 and TRBJ1-5; 7 nucleotides agree with TRBD1. This TCR derives from a man aged 18 to 35 with active or convalescent COVID-19. The material sequenced was peripheral blood. The CDR3 sequence: CASSPSGQWSESNQPQHF. DNA for the CDR3: TGTGCCAGCAGCCCCTCGGGACAGTGGTCCGAAAGCAATCAGCCCCAGCATTTT.